A selection of T cell receptor beta chains follows, all from one sample in a study of OX40 agonist ivuxolimab in advanced cancers. Assay used: immunoSEQ multiplex PCR; TCRdb lists only in-frame clones, some missing. The sample carries roughly 60,000 clones, about 89% recorded once. The sequencing here drew on CD4+ or CD8+ T cells sorted from blood, taken in a trial of the OX40 agonist ivuxolimab. These receptors came from an adult with an advanced solid tumor such as melanoma, head and neck, liver or kidney cancer. Each CDR3 is given with its conserved first and last residue. D genes are given only for firm matches. A row's size may be missing; if present it is once, few, many or a size class.

j_call | v_call | d_call | clone_size | cdr3_aa | cdr3_nt
TRBJ2-1 | TRBV28 | TRBD2 | - | CASSTGLAGEGNEQFF | TGTGCCAGCAGTACGGGACTAGCGGGAGAGGGCAATGAGCAGTTCTTC
TRBJ2-1 | TRBV5-1 | TRBD2 | - | CASSRWGSGRLNEQFF | TGCGCCAGCAGCCGTTGGGGGAGCGGGAGATTAAATGAGCAGTTCTTC
TRBJ2-1 | TRBV19 | - | - | CASSTLEGAEYNEQFF | TGTGCCAGTAGTACCTTGGAGGGGGCGGAGTACAATGAGCAGTTCTTC
TRBJ2-7 | TRBV12-5 | - | few | CVNYYEQYF | TGTGTTAATTACTACGAGCAGTACTTC
TRBJ1-5 | TRBV7-3 | TRBD1 | - | CASSLEAQGGFSNQPQHF | TGTGCCAGCAGCTTAGAGGCACAGGGGGGCTTTAGCAATCAGCCCCAGCATTTT
TRBJ1-1 | TRBV29-1 | - | - | CSVRDTEAFF | TGCAGCGTTCGGGACACTGAAGCTTTCTTT
TRBJ1-2 | TRBV19 | TRBD1 | few | CASMSTGNYGYTF | TGTGCCAGTATGTCGACAGGGAACTATGGCTACACCTTC
TRBJ1-1 | TRBV5-1 | TRBD1 | - | CASSWDRSNTEAFF | TGCGCCAGCAGCTGGGACAGGTCGAACACTGAAGCTTTCTTT
TRBJ2-3 | TRBV7-8 | - | - | CASSRLGSDSTDTQYF | TGTGCCAGCAGCCGCCTGGGGAGCGATAGCACAGATACGCAGTATTTT
TRBJ1-3 | TRBV28 | TRBD1 | - | CASSLGQGGGTIYF | TGTGCCAGCAGTTTAGGACAGGGGGGAGGCACCATATATTTT
TRBJ2-1 | TRBV28 | - | - | CASSLWGALERNEQFF | TGTGCCAGCAGTTTATGGGGGGCCCTAGAGCGAAATGAGCAGTTCTTC
TRBJ2-3 | TRBV5-1 | TRBD2 | - | CASTVSGRSTDTQYF | TGCGCCAGCACTGTAAGCGGGAGATCCACAGATACGCAGTATTTT
TRBJ2-5 | TRBV7-9 | - | - | CASSLGILQYF | TGTGCCAGCAGCTTAGGTATCCTCCAGTACTTC
TRBJ1-4 | TRBV30 | - | - | CAWSVGEKLFF | TGTGCCTGGAGTGTAGGGGAAAAACTGTTTTTT
TRBJ2-7 | TRBV18 | - | - | CASSPLQGSDEQYF | TGTGCCAGCTCACCACTCCAGGGTAGCGACGAGCAGTACTTC
TRBJ2-7 | TRBV28 | TRBD1 | once | CASSRWDSPTYEQYF | TGTGCCAGCAGCCGTTGGGACAGTCCTACCTACGAGCAGTACTTC
TRBJ2-3 | TRBV7-9 | - | - | CASRMGFGSTDTQYF | TGTGCCAGCAGAATGGGGTTCGGAAGCACAGATACGCAGTATTTT
TRBJ2-3 | TRBV2 | - | - | CASSESPGGLPDTQYF | TGTGCCAGCAGTGAATCCCCTGGGGGTTTGCCAGATACGCAGTATTTT
TRBJ2-7 | TRBV5-1 | TRBD1 | - | CASSPKITGTGNDYEQYF | TGCGCCAGCAGCCCCAAAATAACCGGGACAGGGAATGACTACGAGCAGTACTTC
TRBJ2-3 | TRBV18 | - | - | CASSPFAKGRVQRGTDTQYF | TGTGCCAGCTCACCATTCGCGAAGGGTCGAGTGCAAAGAGGCACAGATACGCAGTATTTT
TRBJ1-1 | TRBV28 | - | - | CASRRTVNTEAFF | TGTGCCAGCAGAAGGACGGTGAACACTGAAGCTTTCTTT
TRBJ2-3 | TRBV28 | TRBD2 | - | CASRTGGASDTQYF | TGTGCCAGCAGGACCGGGGGGGCCTCAGATACGCAGTATTTT
TRBJ1-1 | TRBV7-3 | - | - | CASSLTRQTEAFF | TGTGCCAGCAGCTTAACCCGACAGACTGAAGCTTTCTTT
TRBJ1-2 | TRBV4-2 | - | - | CASSQVPSGHLYGYTF | TGTGCCAGCAGCCAAGTGCCTTCGGGTCATCTTTATGGCTACACCTTC
TRBJ2-2 | TRBV7-8 | - | - | CASSLVVSRELFF | TGTGCCAGCAGCTTAGTTGTCTCTAGGGAGCTGTTTTTT
TRBJ2-7 | TRBV14 | TRBD1 | once | CASSQGRDRPYEQYF | TGTGCCAGCAGCCAAGGACGGGACAGGCCCTACGAGCAGTACTTC
TRBJ2-2 | TRBV7-3 | - | - | CASSGGVNTGELFF | TGTGCCAGCTCCGGGGGAGTGAACACCGGGGAGCTGTTTTTT
TRBJ2-7 | TRBV10-3 | - | - | CAISESGDTSYEQYF | TGTGCCATCAGTGAGTCGGGCGACACCTCCTACGAGCAGTACTTC
TRBJ2-5 | TRBV28 | - | - | CASSLGGRETQYF | TGTGCCAGCAGTTTAGGGGGGCGCGAGACCCAGTACTTC
TRBJ1-3 | TRBV6-1 | TRBD1 | once | CASRPGQGVYTIYF | TGTGCCAGCAGGCCGGGACAGGGGGTATACACCATATATTTT
TRBJ2-3 | TRBV5-1 | - | once | CASSLDPISTDTQYF | TGCGCCAGCAGCTTGGACCCGATTAGCACAGATACGCAGTATTTT
TRBJ2-1 | TRBV28 | - | - | CASSGDSTYNEQFF | TGTGCCAGCAGCGGAGACAGTACCTACAATGAGCAGTTCTTC
TRBJ2-1 | TRBV2 | - | - | CASSEARLNEQFF | TGTGCCAGCAGTGAAGCGCGCCTCAATGAGCAGTTCTTC
TRBJ1-3 | TRBV9 | - | - | CASSANNLGNTIYF | TGTGCCAGCAGCGCCAACAACCTGGGAAACACCATATATTTT
TRBJ2-5 | TRBV19 | - | - | CASSIGGAAQQETQYF | TGTGCCAGTAGTATAGGCGGAGCAGCCCAACAAGAGACCCAGTACTTC
TRBJ2-5 | TRBV6-6 | TRBD2 | - | CASSSTTGGMRETQYF | TGTGCCAGCAGTTCCACCACCGGGGGGATGAGAGAGACCCAGTACTTC
TRBJ2-7 | TRBV30 | - | - | CAWRSGGSGYEQYF | TGTGCCTGGAGATCGGGGGGCTCGGGGTACGAGCAGTACTTC
TRBJ1-1 | TRBV2 | TRBD1 | - | CASRQGETEAFF | TGTGCCAGCAGACAGGGGGAGACTGAAGCTTTCTTT
TRBJ1-1 | TRBV6-6 | - | - | CASSYSTNRIGFF | TGTGCCAGCAGTTACTCTACCAATCGGATCGGTTTCTTT
TRBJ2-6 | TRBV5-1 | - | - | CASSYEGSGANVLTF | TGCGCCAGCAGCTACGAGGGGTCTGGGGCCAACGTCCTGACTTTC
TRBJ2-3 | TRBV7-2 | TRBD2 | - | CASSLLSSGRADTQYF | TGTGCCAGCAGCTTACTCTCTAGCGGGAGGGCAGATACGCAGTATTTT
TRBJ1-1 | TRBV7-9 | - | - | CASSVSLNTEAFF | TGTGCCAGCAGCGTAAGTCTGAACACTGAAGCTTTCTTT
TRBJ1-2 | TRBV28 | TRBD1 | - | CASSLDGTGGNGYTF | TGTGCCAGCAGTTTGGACGGGACAGGGGGAAATGGCTACACCTTC
TRBJ2-7 | TRBV7-2 | TRBD1 | - | CASSPQGQGSEQYF | TGTGCCAGCAGCCCGCAGGGACAGGGCTCCGAGCAGTACTTC
TRBJ1-2 | TRBV28 | - | - | CASSSVWGFYGYTF | TGTGCCAGCAGTTCCGTATGGGGGTTCTATGGCTACACCTTC
TRBJ1-1 | TRBV18 | - | - | CASSPPGTNTEAFF | TGTGCCAGCTCACCACCGGGAACGAACACTGAAGCTTTCTTT
TRBJ2-4 | TRBV19 | TRBD2 | - | CASSQAGTENIQYF | TGTGCCAGTAGCCAAGCGGGAACAGAAAACATTCAGTACTTC
TRBJ2-7 | TRBV6-5 | - | once | CASSYNEIQYF | TGTGCCAGCAGTTACAACGAGATCCAGTACTTC
TRBJ2-7 | TRBV28 | - | once | CASSSTRFLEQYF | TGTGCCAGCAGTTCTACGCGCTTCCTCGAGCAGTACTTC
TRBJ2-1 | TRBV5-1 | - | - | CASSLGSYNEQFF | TGCGCCAGCAGCTTGGGCTCCTACAATGAGCAGTTCTTC
TRBJ2-2 | TRBV18 | - | - | CASSPPNTGELFF | TGTGCCAGCTCACCACCTAACACCGGGGAGCTGTTTTTT
TRBJ2-1 | TRBV6-4 | - | - | CASSTDRNNEQFF | TGTGCCAGCAGTACCGACAGAAACAATGAGCAGTTCTTC
TRBJ2-3 | TRBV6-6 | TRBD1 | - | CASSSQGSDTQYF | TGTGCCAGCAGTTCACAGGGGTCAGATACGCAGTATTTT
TRBJ1-5 | TRBV19 | - | - | CASTLGEDKLNQPQHF | TGTGCCAGTACTCTCGGCGAGGACAAACTCAATCAGCCCCAGCATTTT
TRBJ2-3 | TRBV27 | - | - | CASSLNSLVSDTQYF | TGTGCCAGCAGTTTAAATAGTTTGGTTAGTGATACGCAGTATTTT
TRBJ2-1 | TRBV6-5 | TRBD1 | - | CASSRRDRGYNEQFF | TGTGCCAGCAGCCGCCGGGACAGGGGGTACAATGAGCAGTTCTTC
TRBJ2-2 | TRBV11-2 | - | - | CASSLDAINTGELFF | TGTGCCAGCAGCTTAGACGCCATAAACACCGGGGAGCTGTTTTTT